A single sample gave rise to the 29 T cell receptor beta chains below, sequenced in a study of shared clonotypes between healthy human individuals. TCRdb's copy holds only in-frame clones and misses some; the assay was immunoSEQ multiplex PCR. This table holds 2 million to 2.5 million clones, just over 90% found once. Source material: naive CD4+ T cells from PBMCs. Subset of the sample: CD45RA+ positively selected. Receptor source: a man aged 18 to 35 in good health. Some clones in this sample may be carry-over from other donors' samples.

In DNA form, the CDR3 reads TGTGCCAGCAGCCATTCATGGGCTGAAGCTTTCTTT. As protein: CASSHSWAEAFF. V gene TRBV11-2 combines with J gene TRBJ1-1, with unresolved D. Looked up from germline, CDR1 is SGHAT and CDR2 is FQNNGV. The CDR3 runs to 12 residues. The germline V and J ends were trimmed by 5 bases and 6 bases, with 10 bases remaining between them.

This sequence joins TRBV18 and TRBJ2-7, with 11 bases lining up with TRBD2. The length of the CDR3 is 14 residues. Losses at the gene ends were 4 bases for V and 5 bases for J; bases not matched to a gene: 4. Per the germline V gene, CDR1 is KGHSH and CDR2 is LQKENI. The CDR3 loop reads CASSQVTSGNEQYF. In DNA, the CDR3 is TGTGCCAGCTCACAAGTGACTAGCGGGAACGAGCAGTACTTC. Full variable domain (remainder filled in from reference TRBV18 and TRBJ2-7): NAGVMQNPRHLVRRRGQEARLRCSPMKGHSHVYWYRQLPEEGLKFMVYLQKENIIDESGMPKERFSAEFPKEGPSILRIQQVVRGDSAAYFCASSQVTSGNEQYFGPGTRLTVT.

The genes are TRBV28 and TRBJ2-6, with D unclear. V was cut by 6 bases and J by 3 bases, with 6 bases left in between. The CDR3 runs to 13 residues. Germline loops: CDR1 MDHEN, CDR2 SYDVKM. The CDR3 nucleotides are TGTGCCAGCAGCAGTATTGGGGCCAACGTCCTGACTTTC. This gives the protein CASSSIGANVLTF.

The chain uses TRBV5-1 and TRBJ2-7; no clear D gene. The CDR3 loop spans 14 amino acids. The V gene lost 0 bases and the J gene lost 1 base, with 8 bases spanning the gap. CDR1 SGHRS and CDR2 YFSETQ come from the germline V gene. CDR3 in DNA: TGCGCCAGCAGCTTGGACATAATTTCCTACGAGCAGTACTTC. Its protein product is CASSLDIISYEQYF.

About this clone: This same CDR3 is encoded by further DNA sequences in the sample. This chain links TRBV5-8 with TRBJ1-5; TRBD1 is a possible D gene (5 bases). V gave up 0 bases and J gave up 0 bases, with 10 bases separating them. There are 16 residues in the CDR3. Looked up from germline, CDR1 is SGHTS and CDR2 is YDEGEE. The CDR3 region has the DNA TGTGCCAGCAGCTTGGGGACACGATATAGCAATCAGCCCCAGCATTTT. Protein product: CASSLGTRYSNQPQHF.

CDR3: CASSELLRGEKLFF. DNA for the CDR3: TGTGCCAGCAGTGAGCTGCTTCGGGGGGAAAAACTGTTTTTT. The chain carries TRBV6-1 and TRBJ1-4; possible D gene TRBD1, 5 bases. V was pared by 3 bases and J by 8 bases, with 13 bases between. CDR3 length equals 14 residues. Germline CDR1 and CDR2: MNHNS and SASEGT.

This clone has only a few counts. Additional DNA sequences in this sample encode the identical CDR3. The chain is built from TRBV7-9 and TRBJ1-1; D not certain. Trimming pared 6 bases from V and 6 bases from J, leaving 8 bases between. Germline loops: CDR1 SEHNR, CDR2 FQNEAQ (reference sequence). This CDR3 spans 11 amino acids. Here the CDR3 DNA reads TGTGCCAGCAGTCCTCGCGCTGAAGCTTTCTTT. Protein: CASSPRAEAFF.

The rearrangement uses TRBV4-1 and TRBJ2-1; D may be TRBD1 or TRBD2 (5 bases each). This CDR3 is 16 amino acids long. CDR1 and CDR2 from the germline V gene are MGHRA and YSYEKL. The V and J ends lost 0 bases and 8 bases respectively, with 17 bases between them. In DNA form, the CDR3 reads TGCGCCAGCAGCCAAGATCCCGCAGGGAGAAAGGATGAGCAGTTCTTC. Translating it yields CASSQDPAGRKDEQFF.

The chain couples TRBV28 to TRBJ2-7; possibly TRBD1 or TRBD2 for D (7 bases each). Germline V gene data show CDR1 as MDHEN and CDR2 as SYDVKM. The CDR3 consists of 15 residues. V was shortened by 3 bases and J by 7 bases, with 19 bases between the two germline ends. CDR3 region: CASSFPQGRTREQYF. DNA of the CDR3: TGTGCCAGCAGTTTTCCACAGGGGAGGACTAGGGAGCAGTACTTC.

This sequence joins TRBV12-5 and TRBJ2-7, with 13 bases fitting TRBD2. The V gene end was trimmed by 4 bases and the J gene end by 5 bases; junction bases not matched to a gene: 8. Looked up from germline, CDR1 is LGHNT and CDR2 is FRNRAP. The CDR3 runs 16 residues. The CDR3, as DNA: TGTGCTAGTGGTTCGCCACTAGCGGGAGGGCCAAACGAGCAGTACTTC. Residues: CASGSPLAGGPNEQYF.

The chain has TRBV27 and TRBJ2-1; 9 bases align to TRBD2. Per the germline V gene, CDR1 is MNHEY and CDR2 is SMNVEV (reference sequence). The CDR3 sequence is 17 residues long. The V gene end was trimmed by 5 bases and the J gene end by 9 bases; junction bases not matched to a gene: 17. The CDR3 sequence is CASSTRVNPRGLAEQFF. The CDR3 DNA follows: TGTGCCAGCAGTACACGCGTCAATCCCCGGGGACTAGCTGAGCAGTTCTTC.

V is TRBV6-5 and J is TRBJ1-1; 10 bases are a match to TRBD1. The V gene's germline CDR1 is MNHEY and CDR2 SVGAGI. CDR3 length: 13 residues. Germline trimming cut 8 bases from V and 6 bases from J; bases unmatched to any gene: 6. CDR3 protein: CASQRTGGSEAFF. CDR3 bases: TGTGCCAGCCAGAGGACAGGGGGGTCTGAAGCTTTCTTT.

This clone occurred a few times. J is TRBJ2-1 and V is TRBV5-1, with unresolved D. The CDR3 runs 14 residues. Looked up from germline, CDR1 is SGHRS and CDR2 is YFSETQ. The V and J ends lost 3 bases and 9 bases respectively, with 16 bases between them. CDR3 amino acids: CASSSPESSGEQFF. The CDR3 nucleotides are TGCGCCAGCAGCTCTCCCGAATCGTCGGGTGAGCAGTTCTTC.

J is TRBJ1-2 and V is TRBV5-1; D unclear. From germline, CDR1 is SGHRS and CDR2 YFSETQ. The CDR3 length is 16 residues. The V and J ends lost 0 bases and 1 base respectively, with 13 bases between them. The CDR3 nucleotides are TGCGCCAGCAGCTTGGATATCAGGATACTTAACTATGGCTACACCTTC. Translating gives CASSLDIRILNYGYTF. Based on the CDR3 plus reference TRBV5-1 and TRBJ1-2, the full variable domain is KAGVTQTPRYLIKTRGQQVTLSCSPISGHRSVSWYQQTPGQGLQFLFEYFSETQRNKGNFPGRFSGRQFSNSRSEMNVSTLELGDSALYLCASSLDIRILNYGYTFGSGTRLTVV.

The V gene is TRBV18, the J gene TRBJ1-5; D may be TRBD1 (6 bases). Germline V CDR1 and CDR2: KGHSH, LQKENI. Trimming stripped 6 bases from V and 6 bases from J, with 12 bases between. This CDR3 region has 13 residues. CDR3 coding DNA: TGTGCCAGCTCGGACAGCCCCACTCAGCCCCAGCATTTT. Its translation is CASSDSPTQPQHF.

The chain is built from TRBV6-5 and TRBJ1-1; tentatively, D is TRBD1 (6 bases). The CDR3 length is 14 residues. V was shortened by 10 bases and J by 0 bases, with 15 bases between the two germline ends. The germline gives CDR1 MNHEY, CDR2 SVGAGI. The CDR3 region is CATGRGTMNTEAFF. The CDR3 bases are TGTGCCACCGGGCGCGGGACAATGAACACTGAAGCTTTCTTT.

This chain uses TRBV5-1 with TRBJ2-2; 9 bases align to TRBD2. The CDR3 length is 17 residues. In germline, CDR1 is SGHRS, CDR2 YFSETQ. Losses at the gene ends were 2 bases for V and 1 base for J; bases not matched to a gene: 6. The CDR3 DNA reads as TGCGCCAGCAGCTTTTCTCCTAGCGGGAAGAACACCGGGGAGCTGTTTTTT. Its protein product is CASSFSPSGKNTGELFF.

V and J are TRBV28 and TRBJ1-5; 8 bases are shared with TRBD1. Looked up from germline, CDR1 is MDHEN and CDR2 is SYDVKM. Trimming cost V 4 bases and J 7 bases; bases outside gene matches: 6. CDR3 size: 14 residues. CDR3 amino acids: CASSYGTGAQPQHF. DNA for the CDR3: TGTGCCAGCAGTTACGGGACAGGCGCGCAGCCCCAGCATTTT.

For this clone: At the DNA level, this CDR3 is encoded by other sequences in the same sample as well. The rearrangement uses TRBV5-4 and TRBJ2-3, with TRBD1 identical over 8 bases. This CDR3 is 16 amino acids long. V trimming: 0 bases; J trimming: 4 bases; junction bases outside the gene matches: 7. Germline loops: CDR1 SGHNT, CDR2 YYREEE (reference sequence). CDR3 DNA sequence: TGTGCCAGCAGCTTGGGTGGGACAGGAGGAGCAGATACGCAGTATTTT. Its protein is CASSLGGTGGADTQYF.

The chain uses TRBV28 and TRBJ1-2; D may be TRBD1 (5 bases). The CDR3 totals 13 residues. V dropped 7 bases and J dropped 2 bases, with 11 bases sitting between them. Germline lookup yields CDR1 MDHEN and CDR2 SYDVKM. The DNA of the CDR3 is TGTGCCAGCACCCTGGGGGGGAACTATGGCTACACCTTC. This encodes CASTLGGNYGYTF.

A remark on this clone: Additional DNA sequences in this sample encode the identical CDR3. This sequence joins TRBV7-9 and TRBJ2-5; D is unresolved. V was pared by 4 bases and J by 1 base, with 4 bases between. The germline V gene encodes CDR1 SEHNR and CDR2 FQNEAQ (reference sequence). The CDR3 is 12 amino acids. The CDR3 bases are TGTGCCAGCAGCTCACGCCAAGAGACCCAGTACTTC. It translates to CASSSRQETQYF.

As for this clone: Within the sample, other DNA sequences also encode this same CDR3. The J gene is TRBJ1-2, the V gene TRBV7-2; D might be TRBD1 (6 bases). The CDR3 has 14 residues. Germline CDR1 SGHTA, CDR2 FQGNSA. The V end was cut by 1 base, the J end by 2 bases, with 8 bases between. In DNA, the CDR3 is TGTGCCAGCAGCTTAGTCCAGGGGAACTATGGCTACACCTTC. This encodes CASSLVQGNYGYTF.

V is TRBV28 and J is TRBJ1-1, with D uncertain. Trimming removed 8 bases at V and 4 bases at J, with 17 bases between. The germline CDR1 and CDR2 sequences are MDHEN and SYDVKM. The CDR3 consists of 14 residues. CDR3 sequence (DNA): TGTGCCAGCTTTGGGTACCGCCTGGGCACTGAAGCTTTCTTT. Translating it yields CASFGYRLGTEAFF.

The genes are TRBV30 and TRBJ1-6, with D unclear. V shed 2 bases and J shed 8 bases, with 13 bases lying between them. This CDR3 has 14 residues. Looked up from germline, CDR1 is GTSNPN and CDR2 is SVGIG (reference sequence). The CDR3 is CAWSSGITYSPLHF. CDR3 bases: TGTGCCTGGAGTTCCGGGATCACTTATTCACCCCTCCACTTT.

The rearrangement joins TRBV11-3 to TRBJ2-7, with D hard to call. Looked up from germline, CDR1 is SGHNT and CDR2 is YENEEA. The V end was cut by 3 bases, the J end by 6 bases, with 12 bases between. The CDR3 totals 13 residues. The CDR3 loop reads CASSLGSPGEQYF. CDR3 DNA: TGTGCCAGCAGCTTGGGTAGCCCGGGCGAGCAGTACTTC.

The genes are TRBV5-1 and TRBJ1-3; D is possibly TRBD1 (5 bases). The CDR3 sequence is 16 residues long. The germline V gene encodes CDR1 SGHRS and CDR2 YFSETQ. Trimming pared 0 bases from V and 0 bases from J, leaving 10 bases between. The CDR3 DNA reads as TGCGCCAGCAGCTTGGCCACCAGGGCCTCTGGAAACACCATATATTTT. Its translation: CASSLATRASGNTIYF.

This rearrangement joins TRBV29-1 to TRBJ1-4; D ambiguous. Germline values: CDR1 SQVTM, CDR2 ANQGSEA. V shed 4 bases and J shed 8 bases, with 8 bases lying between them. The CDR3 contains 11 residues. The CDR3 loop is CSVVYGEKLFF. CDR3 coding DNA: TGCAGCGTTGTGTATGGAGAAAAACTGTTTTTT.

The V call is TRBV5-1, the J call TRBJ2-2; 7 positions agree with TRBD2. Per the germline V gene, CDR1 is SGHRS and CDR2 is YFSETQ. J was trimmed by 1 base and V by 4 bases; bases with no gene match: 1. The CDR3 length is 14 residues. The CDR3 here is CASSREVNTGELFF. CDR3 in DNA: TGCGCCAGCAGCCGGGAGGTGAACACCGGGGAGCTGTTTTTT. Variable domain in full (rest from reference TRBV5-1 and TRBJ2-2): KAGVTQTPRYLIKTRGQQVTLSCSPISGHRSVSWYQQTPGQGLQFLFEYFSETQRNKGNFPGRFSGRQFSNSRSEMNVSTLELGDSALYLCASSREVNTGELFFGEGSRLTVL.

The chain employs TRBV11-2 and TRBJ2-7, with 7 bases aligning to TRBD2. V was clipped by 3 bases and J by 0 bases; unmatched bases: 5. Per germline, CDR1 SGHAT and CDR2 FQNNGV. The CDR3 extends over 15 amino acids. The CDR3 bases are TGTGCCAGCAGCTTCCGGCGGGGGAGCTCCTACGAGCAGTACTTC. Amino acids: CASSFRRGSSYEQYF.